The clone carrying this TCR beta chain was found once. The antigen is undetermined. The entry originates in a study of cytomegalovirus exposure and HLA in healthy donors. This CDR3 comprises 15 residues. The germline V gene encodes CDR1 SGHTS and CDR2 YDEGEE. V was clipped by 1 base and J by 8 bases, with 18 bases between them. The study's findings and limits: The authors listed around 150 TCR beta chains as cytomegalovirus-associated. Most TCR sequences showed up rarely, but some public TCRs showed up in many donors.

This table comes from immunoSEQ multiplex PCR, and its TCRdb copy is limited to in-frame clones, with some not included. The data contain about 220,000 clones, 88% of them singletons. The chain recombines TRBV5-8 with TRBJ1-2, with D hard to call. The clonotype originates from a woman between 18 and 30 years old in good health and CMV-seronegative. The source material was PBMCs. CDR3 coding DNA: TGTGCCAGCAGCTTGCGTGGTCCGCTGACTCAAGGCTACACCTTC. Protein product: CASSLRGPLTQGYTF.